Here is one TCR beta chain with its context. Its antigen is still unknown. Making the TCR beta libraries involved quantitative 5'-RACE with molecular barcodes. TCRdb processed the 5' RACE reads anew with MiXCR; each CDR3 protein has one entry. In the table there are about 340,000 distinct CDR3 sequences, 8% of which are singletons. The CDR3 spans 15 residues. Trimming left V 3 bases short and J 0 bases short, with 9 bases between. Germline assignment: CDR1 MDHEN and CDR2 SYDVKM. This entry belongs to a study of CD8 T cells in ankylosing spondylitis. General observations from the study: Disease-linked clones displayed a CD8+ phenotype and appeared relatively rarely in peripheral blood. Existing reports had already noted some motif variants in reactive arthritis synovial fluid and blood. Disease-linked clones reportedly concentrated significantly in matched ankylosing spondylitis synovial fluid. Made up of eight highly homologous variants, a TCR beta motif appeared characteristic of ankylosing spondylitis blood.

The chain uses TRBV28 and TRBJ2-1; D not certain. Sequenced sample: blood, either unsorted or a sorted T cell fraction (not recorded which). This clonotype was sampled from a male donor with ankylosing spondylitis. The DNA for the CDR3 is TGTGCCAGCAGTTTTTGGCCGGTCTCCTACAATGAGCAGTTCTTC. Translation: CASSFWPVSYNEQFF.